This TCR beta chain is from a study of blood T cell repertoires in COVID-19. About the research overall: In each case, the material was cDNA or gDNA derived from T cells, B-cell-depleted T cells, or PBMCs.

This clone was seen only once. In the source study's methods: By means of reference gene primer amplification, nucleated cell counts were estimated. The table came from immunoSEQ multiplex PCR; TCRdb's copy has only in-frame clones and leaves some out. D and trimming were read from the DNA, whereas the V and J calls and clone size are those reported in that table. Among 120,000 or so clones listed, around 86% were seen once. The CDR3 sequence is 16 residues long. Trimming shortened V by 2 bases and J by 0 bases, and 13 bases separated the two germline ends. CDR1 is KGHSH, CDR2 LQKENI, per germline. The chain links TRBV18 to TRBJ1-1; D might be TRBD1 (5 bases). Sequenced material: peripheral blood. The receptor was isolated from a man between 60 and 75 years old with acute or convalescent COVID-19. CDR3 nucleotides: TGTGCCAGCTCACCATTGACAGTCGTCATGAACACTGAAGCTTTCTTT. The encoded protein is CASSPLTVVMNTEAFF.